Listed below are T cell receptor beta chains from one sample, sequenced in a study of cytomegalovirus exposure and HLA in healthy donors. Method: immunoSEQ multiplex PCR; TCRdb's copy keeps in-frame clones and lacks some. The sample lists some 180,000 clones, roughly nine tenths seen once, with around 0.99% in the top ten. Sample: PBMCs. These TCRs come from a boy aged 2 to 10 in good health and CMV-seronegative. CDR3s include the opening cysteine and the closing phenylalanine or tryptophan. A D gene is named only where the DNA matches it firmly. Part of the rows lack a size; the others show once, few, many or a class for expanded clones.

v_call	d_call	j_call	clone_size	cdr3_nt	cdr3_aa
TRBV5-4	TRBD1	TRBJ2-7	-	TGTGCCAGCAGCTCTTGGGGGGCAGCCGGGACAGGGCAGGACGAGCAGTACTTC	CASSSWGAAGTGQDEQYF
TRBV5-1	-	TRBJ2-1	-	TGCGCCAGCAGTTTACGACTAGACCAAGTTAATGAGCAGTTCTTC	CASSLRLDQVNEQFF
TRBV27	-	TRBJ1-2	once	TGTGCCAGCAGTCATGGCAATAGGGGCGCGTACTATGGCTACACCTTC	CASSHGNRGAYYGYTF
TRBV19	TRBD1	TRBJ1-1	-	TGTGCCAGTAGTGCCGGGACAGGGATGACTGAAGCTTTCTTT	CASSAGTGMTEAFF
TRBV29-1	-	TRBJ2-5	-	TGCAGCGTTGGCCGCGCCCAAGAGACCCAGTACTTC	CSVGRAQETQYF
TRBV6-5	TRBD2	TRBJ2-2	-	TGTGCCAGCAGTCGGACTAGTCACGGGGAGCTGTTTTTT	CASSRTSHGELFF
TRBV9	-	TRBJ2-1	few	TGTGCCAGCAGCGTAGAGATGGGACTCCCGAATGAGCAGTTCTTC	CASSVEMGLPNEQFF
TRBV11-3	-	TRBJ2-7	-	TGTGCCAGCAGCTTACAGGGGAGCTCCTACGAGCAGTACTTC	CASSLQGSSYEQYF
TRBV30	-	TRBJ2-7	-	TGTGCCTGGAGTAAGGTTCCAGACACCTACGAGCAGTACTTC	CAWSKVPDTYEQYF
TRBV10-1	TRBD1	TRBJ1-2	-	TGCGCCAGCGTAACAAGCAGGGACAGGAGTAGTAACTATGGCTACACCTTC	CASVTSRDRSSNYGYTF
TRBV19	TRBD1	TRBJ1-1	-	TGTGCCAGTAGGACGGACAGGGGCACTGAAGCTTTCTTT	CASRTDRGTEAFF
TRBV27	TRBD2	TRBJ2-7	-	TGTGCCACCTTCCCCCGTGGTAGCGGGTCCTACGAGCAGTACTTC	CATFPRGSGSYEQYF
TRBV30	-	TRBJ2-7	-	TGTGCCTGGAGTATTACCCACCCAGGGGACGAGCAGTACTTC	CAWSITHPGDEQYF
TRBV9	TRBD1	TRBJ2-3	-	TGTGCCAGTGCCCGGCGACCGGGACAGCGCACAGATACGCAGTATTTT	CASARRPGQRTDTQYF
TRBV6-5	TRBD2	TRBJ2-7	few	TGTGCCAGCAGTTATACGGCGCTAGCGGGGGTCTACGAGCAGTACTTC	CASSYTALAGVYEQYF
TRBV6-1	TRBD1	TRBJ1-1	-	TGTGCCAGCTCGTGGGGACAGCCAACCGAAGCTTTCTTT	CASSWGQPTEAFF